The clone carrying this T cell receptor beta chain was picked up many times. Its antigen is not known. V shed 4 bases and J shed 6 bases, with 13 bases lying between them. The V gene's germline CDR1 is MDHEN and CDR2 SYDVKM. This CDR3 comprises 14 residues. Indicated time point: sample taken at primary tumor resection. The data were taken from a study of spatial heterogeneity in lung cancer. Overall study context: The study observed each unique TCR and UMI combination more than ten times on average in raw reads.

Overall study results and limits: Counts of expanded alpha and beta TCRs within tumors tracked the tumor nonsynonymous mutation count.

From the 5' RACE reads, TCRdb called clonotypes with MiXCR, one entry per CDR3 protein. This table holds tens of thousands of distinct CDR3 sequences, about 4.9% found once. This TCR came from a male donor with early-stage non-small cell lung cancer. The rearrangement uses TRBV28 and TRBJ1-5; D is ambiguous. Sequences were derived from lung tumor tissue, sampled at surgery. As DNA, the CDR3 is TGTGCCAGCAGTTCGCAGATGGGCATTCAGCCCCAGCATTTT. Protein product: CASSSQMGIQPQHF.